This T cell receptor (beta chain) was recorded in a study of T-cell reconstitution after alpha-beta-depleted transplantation in children. Ten or more counts support this clonotype. V dropped 7 bases and J dropped 0 bases, with 7 bases sitting between them. This CDR3 comprises 13 residues. Molecular barcoding with unique molecular identifiers was used for the TCRbeta library. TCRdb ran MiXCR on the PCR reads and lists one entry per CDR3 protein. The sample comprises 700,000 to 850,000 distinct CDR3 sequences, roughly 15% of which are singletons, and around 4.5% rests with the top ten. The chain combines TRBV12-3 or TRBV12-4 with TRBJ1-3; D remains unclear. The clonotype was recovered from a male patient younger than 18 who had a stem cell transplant for acute lymphoblastic leukemia, so the T cells may come from the graft donor. Sequencing used PBMCs, mostly from graft donor cells, obtained 360 days after TCRalphabeta/CD19-depleted stem cell transplant. The CDR3 sequence: CASTLVSGNTIYF. The CDR3 bases are TGTGCCAGCACCCTTGTCTCTGGAAACACCATATATTTT.